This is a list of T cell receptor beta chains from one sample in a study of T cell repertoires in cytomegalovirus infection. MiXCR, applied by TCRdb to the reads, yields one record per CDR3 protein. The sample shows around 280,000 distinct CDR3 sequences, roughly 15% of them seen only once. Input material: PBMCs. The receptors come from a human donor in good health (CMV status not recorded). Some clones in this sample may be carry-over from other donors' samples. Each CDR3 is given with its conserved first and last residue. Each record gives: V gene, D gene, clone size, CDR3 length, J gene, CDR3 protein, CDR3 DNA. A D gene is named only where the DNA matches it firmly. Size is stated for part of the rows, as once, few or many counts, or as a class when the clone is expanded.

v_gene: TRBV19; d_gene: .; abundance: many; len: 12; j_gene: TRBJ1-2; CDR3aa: CASSTRSYGYTF; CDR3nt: TGTGCCAGTAGTACCAGGAGTTATGGCTACACCTTC
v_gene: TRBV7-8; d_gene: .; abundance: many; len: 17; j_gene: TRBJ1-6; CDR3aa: CASSAYRVRPPGAPLHF; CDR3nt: TGTGCCAGCAGCGCCTACAGGGTTCGACCCCCGGGGGCACCCCTCCACTTT
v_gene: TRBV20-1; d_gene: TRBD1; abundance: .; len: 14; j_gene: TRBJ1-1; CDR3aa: CSAQGGHRGTEAFF; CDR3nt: TGCAGTGCTCAGGGGGGCCACAGGGGTACTGAAGCTTTCTTT
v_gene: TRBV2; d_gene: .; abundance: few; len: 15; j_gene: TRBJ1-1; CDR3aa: CASSGMGGARTEAFF; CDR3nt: TGTGCCAGCAGTGGTATGGGGGGGGCACGGACTGAAGCTTTCTTT
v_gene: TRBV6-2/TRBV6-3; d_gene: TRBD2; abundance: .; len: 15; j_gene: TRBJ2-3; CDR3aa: CASSYPSGSPDTQYF; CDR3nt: TGTGCCAGCAGTTACCCTAGCGGGAGCCCAGATACGCAGTATTTT
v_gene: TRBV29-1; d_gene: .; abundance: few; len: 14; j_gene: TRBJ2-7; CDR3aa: CSVKWSPLLSEQYF; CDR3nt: TGCAGCGTCAAATGGAGCCCCCTACTTAGCGAGCAGTACTTC
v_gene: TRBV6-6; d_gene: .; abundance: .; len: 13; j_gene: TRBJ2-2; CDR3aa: CASLGSNTGELFF; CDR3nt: TGTGCCAGCCTGGGGTCGAACACCGGGGAGCTGTTTTTT
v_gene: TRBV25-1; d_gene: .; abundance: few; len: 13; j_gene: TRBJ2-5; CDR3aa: CASSDPPEETQYF; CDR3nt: TGTGCCAGCAGTGATCCCCCAGAAGAGACCCAGTACTTC
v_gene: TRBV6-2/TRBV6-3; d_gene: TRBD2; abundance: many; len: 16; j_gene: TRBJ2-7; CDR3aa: CASSSISGRDAYEQYF; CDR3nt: TGTGCCAGCAGTTCTATTAGCGGGAGGGACGCCTACGAGCAGTACTTC
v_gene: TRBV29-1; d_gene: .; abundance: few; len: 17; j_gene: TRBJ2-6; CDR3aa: CSVLSTPPSSGANVLTF; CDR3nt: TGCAGCGTCCTATCGACTCCCCCCTCCTCTGGGGCCAACGTCCTGACTTTC
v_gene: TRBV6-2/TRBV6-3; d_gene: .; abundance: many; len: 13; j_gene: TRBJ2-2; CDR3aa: CASSYYREGELFF; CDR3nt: TGTGCCAGCAGTTACTACAGGGAAGGGGAGCTGTTTTTT
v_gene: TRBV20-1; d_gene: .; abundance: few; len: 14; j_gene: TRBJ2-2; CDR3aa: CSATNEGQSGELFF; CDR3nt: TGCAGTGCTACCAATGAAGGACAGTCCGGGGAGCTGTTTTTT
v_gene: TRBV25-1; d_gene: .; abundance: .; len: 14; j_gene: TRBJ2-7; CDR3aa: CASSEYKVTYEQYF; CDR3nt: TGTGCCAGCAGTGAATATAAGGTCACCTACGAGCAGTACTTC
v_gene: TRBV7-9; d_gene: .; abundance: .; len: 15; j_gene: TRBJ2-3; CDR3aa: CASSLWGAGTDTQYF; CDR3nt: TGTGCCAGCAGCTTATGGGGAGCAGGAACAGATACGCAGTATTTT
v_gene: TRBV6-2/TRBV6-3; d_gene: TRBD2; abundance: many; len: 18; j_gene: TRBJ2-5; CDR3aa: CASSYSLADPMIQETQYF; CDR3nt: TGTGCCAGCAGTTACTCGCTAGCGGACCCTATGATCCAAGAGACCCAGTACTTC
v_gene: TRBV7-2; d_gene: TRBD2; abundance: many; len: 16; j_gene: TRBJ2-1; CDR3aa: CASSLGTSGRANEQFF; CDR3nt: TGTGCCAGCAGCTTAGGGACTAGCGGGCGCGCCAATGAGCAGTTCTTC
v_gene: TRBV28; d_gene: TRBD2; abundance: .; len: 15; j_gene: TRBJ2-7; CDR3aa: CASRPPGGRAYEQYF; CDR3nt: TGTGCCAGCAGGCCACCCGGCGGGAGGGCCTACGAGCAGTACTTC
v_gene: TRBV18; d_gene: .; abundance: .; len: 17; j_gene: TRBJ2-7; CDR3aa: CASSPRQGTAVSYEQYF; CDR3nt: TGTGCCAGCTCACCACGGCAGGGAACGGCTGTTTCCTACGAGCAGTACTTC
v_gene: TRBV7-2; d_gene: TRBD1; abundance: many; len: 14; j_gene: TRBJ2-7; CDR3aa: CASSSRQGAYEQYF; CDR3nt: TGTGCCAGCAGCTCAAGACAGGGGGCCTACGAGCAGTACTTC
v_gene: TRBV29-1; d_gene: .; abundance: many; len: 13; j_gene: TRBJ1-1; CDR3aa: CSVGGVVNTEAFF; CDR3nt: TGCAGCGTTGGAGGGGTCGTGAACACTGAAGCTTTCTTT
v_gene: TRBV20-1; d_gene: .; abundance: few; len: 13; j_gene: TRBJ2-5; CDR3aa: CSAFPRGAETQYF; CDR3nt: TGCAGTGCTTTTCCCCGTGGGGCAGAGACCCAGTACTTC
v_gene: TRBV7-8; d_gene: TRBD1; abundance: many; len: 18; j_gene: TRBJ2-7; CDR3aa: CASSTGISRGLLSYEQYF; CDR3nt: TGTGCCAGCAGCACAGGAATTTCCAGGGGGCTTTTGTCCTACGAGCAGTACTTC
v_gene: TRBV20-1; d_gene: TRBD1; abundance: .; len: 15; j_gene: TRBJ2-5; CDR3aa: CSAGVRDSLWETQYF; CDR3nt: TGCAGTGCTGGGGTCCGGGACAGTCTTTGGGAGACCCAGTACTTC
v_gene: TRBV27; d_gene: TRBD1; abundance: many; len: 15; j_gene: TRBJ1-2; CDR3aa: CASSFDRGRGYGYTF; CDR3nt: TGTGCCAGCAGTTTTGACAGGGGGCGCGGCTATGGCTACACCTTC
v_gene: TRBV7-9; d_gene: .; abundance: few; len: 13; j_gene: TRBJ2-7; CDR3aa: CASSPGTAGEQYF; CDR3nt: TGTGCCAGCAGCCCGGGGACGGCGGGCGAGCAGTACTTC